This is a list of T cell receptor beta chains from one sample in a study of blood T cell repertoires in COVID-19. Sequenced by immunoSEQ multiplex PCR; TCRdb stores in-frame clones only, minus some. The sample shows approximately 200,000 clones, 85% to 90% of them seen only once. Sequencing input: PBMCs or T cells enriched from blood (not recorded which). These TCRs come from a man aged 25-45 years who had recovered from COVID-19. Both conserved end residues are part of each CDR3. The D gene is left open where the match is weak. Clone size is not always given. Where it is, it says once, few, many or a class for expanded clones.

CASKPIREDYGYTF,TGTGCCAGCAAACCCATCAGGGAGGACTATGGCTACACCTTC,TRBV6-5,-,-,TRBJ1-2
CATSDRDRGNYGYTF,TGTGCCACCAGTGATCGGGACAGGGGGAACTATGGCTACACCTTC,TRBV24-1,TRBD1,once,TRBJ1-2
CASSLVIRSGVETQYF,TGCGCCAGCAGCTTGGTGATTCGTTCGGGGGTGGAGACCCAGTACTTC,TRBV5-1,-,-,TRBJ2-5
CASSHPRGTGWDEQFF,TGTGCCAGCAGCCACCCGAGGGGGACAGGGTGGGATGAGCAGTTCTTC,TRBV9,TRBD1,-,TRBJ2-1
CSPQRRGHRGF,TGCAGTCCTCAACGGCGGGGCCACCGGGGGTTC,TRBV20-1,-,-,TRBJ2-7
CAWSGDSAFTGELFF,TGTGCCTGGAGTGGGGACAGCGCCTTCACCGGGGAGCTGTTTTTT,TRBV30,TRBD1,once,TRBJ2-2
CASSWGDRDPYEQYF,TGTGCCAGCAGCTGGGGGGACAGGGACCCCTACGAGCAGTACTTC,TRBV7-6,TRBD1,few,TRBJ2-7
CASSLEPGTNYGYTF,TGTGCCAGCAGCTTAGAACCAGGGACTAACTATGGCTACACCTTC,TRBV13,-,-,TRBJ1-2
CATSDPGLGIGELFF,TGTGCCACCAGTGACCCGGGACTAGGCATCGGGGAGCTGTTTTTT,TRBV24-1,TRBD2,-,TRBJ2-2
CASRDQGRYTEAFF,TGTGCCAGCAGAGACCAGGGGCGGTACACTGAAGCTTTCTTT,TRBV6-5,-,once,TRBJ1-1
CASSLFREVGTNEKLFF,TGTGCCAGCAGCTTATTTCGGGAAGTGGGAACTAATGAAAAACTGTTTTTT,TRBV7-9,-,-,TRBJ1-4
CASSPKGGTDTQYF,TGTGCCAGCTCACCAAAAGGGGGCACAGATACGCAGTATTTT,TRBV18,-,-,TRBJ2-3
CASSELTSGGSNIQYF,TGTGCCAGCAGTGAATTAACTAGCGGGGGGTCGAACATTCAGTACTTC,TRBV25-1,TRBD2,-,TRBJ2-4
CASSLGGSSGAGELFF,TGCGCCAGCAGCTTGGGGGGATCAAGCGGGGCCGGGGAGCTGTTTTTT,TRBV5-1,TRBD2,-,TRBJ2-2
CATLGRGGVGELFF,TGTGCCACCCTCGGCCGGGGGGGCGTCGGGGAGCTGTTTTTT,TRBV6-5,TRBD2,-,TRBJ2-2
CASSYSGGLSPGGYTF,TGTGCCAGCAGTTACTCGGGGGGACTTTCCCCCGGGGGCTACACCTTC,TRBV6-5,-,-,TRBJ1-2
CASSLDPPGGWSSYEQYF,TGTGCCAGCAGCTTAGATCCACCAGGGGGCTGGAGCTCCTACGAGCAGTACTTC,TRBV7-9,TRBD1,-,TRBJ2-7
CSASEIGGNSYNEQFF,TGCAGTGCTAGTGAAATCGGCGGGAACTCCTACAATGAGCAGTTCTTC,TRBV20-1,-,-,TRBJ2-1
CASSTWTSVDEQYF,TGTGCCAGCAGCACCTGGACTAGCGTGGACGAGCAGTACTTC,TRBV11-2,TRBD2,-,TRBJ2-7
CASSQGRTAYGYTF,TGTGCCAGCAGCCAGGGTCGGACTGCCTATGGCTACACCTTC,TRBV3-1/TRBV3-2,-,-,TRBJ1-2
CASRAGGLKYNEQFF,TGTGCCAGCAGGGCAGGAGGCCTCAAGTACAATGAGCAGTTCTTC,TRBV27,-,once,TRBJ2-1
CAWSEGQSLTEAFF,TGTGCCTGGAGTGAGGGACAGTCCCTCACTGAAGCTTTCTTT,TRBV30,TRBD1,-,TRBJ1-1
CASSSKVGAGVRETQYF,TGTGCCAGCAGCTCTAAAGTTGGAGCGGGAGTACGGGAGACCCAGTACTTC,TRBV7-2,TRBD2,-,TRBJ2-5
CASSSGGPYNEQFF,TGTGCCAGCAGTAGCGGGGGACCTTACAATGAGCAGTTCTTC,TRBV9,TRBD2,-,TRBJ2-1
CASSLKTGGTEAFF,TGTGCCAGCAGCCTCAAGACAGGGGGAACTGAAGCTTTCTTT,TRBV7-8,TRBD1,-,TRBJ1-1
CASSLVGGRQGIYGYTF,TGTGCCAGCAGCTTAGTTGGCGGTCGGCAGGGAATCTATGGCTACACCTTC,TRBV7-9,-,-,TRBJ1-2
CASSTGQGSNQPQHF,TGTGCCAGTAGCACAGGACAGGGTAGCAATCAGCCCCAGCATTTT,TRBV19,TRBD1,-,TRBJ1-5
CASSQDRDSSTDTQYF,TGCGCCAGCAGCCAAGATAGGGACTCCAGCACAGATACGCAGTATTTT,TRBV4-1,-,-,TRBJ2-3
CASSEVVSVTGKDGYTF,TGTGCCAGCAGCGAGGTGGTTTCGGTGACAGGGAAGGATGGCTACACCTTC,TRBV9,TRBD1,-,TRBJ1-2
CASSLATVFGSLGNSPLHF,TGTGCCAGCAGCTTAGCTACCGTTTTCGGGTCCCTTGGTAATTCACCCCTCCACTTT,TRBV7-9,-,-,TRBJ1-6
CASSRGLAGDFYNEQFF,TGTGCCAGCAGCCGAGGACTAGCGGGGGACTTCTACAATGAGCAGTTCTTC,TRBV5-4,TRBD2,many,TRBJ2-1
CASRRRSGNTIYF,TGTGCCAGCCGGAGACGCTCTGGAAACACCATATATTTT,TRBV2,-,-,TRBJ1-3
CASSSGSGDSGNTIYF,TGCGCCAGCAGCTCAGGGTCGGGGGACTCTGGAAACACCATATATTTT,TRBV5-1,-,-,TRBJ1-3
CASSLERGAREQYF,TGCGCCAGCAGCTTGGAGCGGGGGGCGAGGGAGCAGTACTTC,TRBV5-1,TRBD2,-,TRBJ2-7
CASSVEGHSTGNTIYF,TGTGCCAGCAGCGTAGAGGGACACTCAACTGGAAACACCATATATTTT,TRBV9,-,-,TRBJ1-3
CASSTRLAGGPNEQFF,TGTGCCAGTAGTACCCGTCTAGCGGGGGGGCCCAATGAGCAGTTCTTC,TRBV19,TRBD2,-,TRBJ2-1
CASSLQGVRYNEQFF,TGCGCCAGCAGCTTGCAGGGGGTCCGGTACAATGAGCAGTTCTTC,TRBV5-1,TRBD1,-,TRBJ2-1
CASSQERSGGALDTGELFF,TGTGCCAGCAGCCAAGAGCGTAGCGGGGGGGCCTTGGACACCGGGGAGCTGTTTTTT,TRBV4-2,TRBD2,-,TRBJ2-2
CASSSGTGDYGYTF,TGTGCCAGCAGCTCCGGGACAGGGGACTATGGCTACACCTTC,TRBV7-9,TRBD1,once,TRBJ1-2
CATSSFGSDRVGDTQYF,TGTGCCACCAGCAGTTTCGGCAGCGACAGGGTGGGGGATACGCAGTATTTT,TRBV15,TRBD1,-,TRBJ2-3
CASSQLAGGRTGELFF,TGTGCCAGCAGCCAACTAGCGGGAGGTCGAACCGGGGAGCTGTTTTTT,TRBV7-2,TRBD2,-,TRBJ2-2
CASGLVSKNETGTNEQFF,TGTGCTAGTGGTTTGGTCTCAAAGAACGAGACAGGGACCAATGAGCAGTTCTTC,TRBV12-5,TRBD1,-,TRBJ2-1
CASSRSNSGATDTQYF,TGTGCCAGCAGCCGGAGCAATAGCGGGGCGACAGATACGCAGTATTTT,TRBV7-9,TRBD2,-,TRBJ2-3
CASSLELDYNEQFF,TGCGCCAGCAGCTTGGAGCTAGACTACAATGAGCAGTTCTTC,TRBV5-1,-,-,TRBJ2-1
CASSIGAGGYEQYF,TGTGCCAGTAGTATAGGAGCGGGAGGCTACGAGCAGTACTTC,TRBV19,TRBD2,-,TRBJ2-7